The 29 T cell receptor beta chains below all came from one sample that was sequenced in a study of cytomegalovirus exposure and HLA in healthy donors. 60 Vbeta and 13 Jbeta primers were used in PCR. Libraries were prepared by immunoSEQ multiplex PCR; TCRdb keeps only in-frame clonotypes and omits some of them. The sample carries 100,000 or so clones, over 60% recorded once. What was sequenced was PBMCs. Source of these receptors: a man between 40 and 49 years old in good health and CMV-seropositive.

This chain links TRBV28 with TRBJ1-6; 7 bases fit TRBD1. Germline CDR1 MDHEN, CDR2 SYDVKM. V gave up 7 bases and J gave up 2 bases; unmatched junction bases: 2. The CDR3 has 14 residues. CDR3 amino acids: CASTGGAYNSPLHF. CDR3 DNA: TGTGCCAGCACAGGGGGAGCCTATAATTCACCCCTCCACTTT.

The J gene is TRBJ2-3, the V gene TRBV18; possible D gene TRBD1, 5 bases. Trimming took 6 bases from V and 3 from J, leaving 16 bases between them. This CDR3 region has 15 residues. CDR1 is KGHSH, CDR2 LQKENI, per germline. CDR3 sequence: CASSVGSSGTDTQYF. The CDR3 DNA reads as TGTGCCAGCTCGGTCGGTAGTTCAGGGACAGATACGCAGTATTTT.

CDR3 amino acids: CASSSHPPSGGSYNEQFF. The CDR3 DNA is TGTGCCAGCAGCTCCCACCCTCCCAGCGGGGGGTCCTACAATGAGCAGTTCTTC. This sequence joins TRBV7-3 and TRBJ2-1; 9 bases map to TRBD2. The CDR3 consists of 18 residues. Germline V gives CDR1 SGHTA, CDR2 FQGTGA. The V gene end was trimmed by 4 bases and the J gene end by 1 base; junction bases not matched to a gene: 11.

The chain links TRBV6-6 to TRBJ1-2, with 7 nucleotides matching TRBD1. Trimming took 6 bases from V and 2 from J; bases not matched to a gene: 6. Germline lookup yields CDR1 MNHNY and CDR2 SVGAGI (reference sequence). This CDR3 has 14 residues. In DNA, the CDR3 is TGTGCCAGCAGCTCACAGGGGACAAACTATGGCTACACCTTC. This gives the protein CASSSQGTNYGYTF.

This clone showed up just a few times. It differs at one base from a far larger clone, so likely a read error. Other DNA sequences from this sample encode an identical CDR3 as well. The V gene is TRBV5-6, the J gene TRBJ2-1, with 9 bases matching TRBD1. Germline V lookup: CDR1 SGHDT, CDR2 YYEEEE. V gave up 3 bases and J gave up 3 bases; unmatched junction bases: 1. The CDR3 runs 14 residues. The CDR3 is CASSSTGGYNEQFF. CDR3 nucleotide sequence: TGTGCCAGCAGCTCGACAGGGGGCTACAATGAGCAGTTCTTC.

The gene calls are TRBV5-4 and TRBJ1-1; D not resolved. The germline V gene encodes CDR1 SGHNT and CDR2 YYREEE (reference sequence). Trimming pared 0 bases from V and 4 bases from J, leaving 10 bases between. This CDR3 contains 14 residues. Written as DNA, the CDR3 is TGTGCCAGCAGCTTGGCCGGGGATAGCACTGAAGCTTTCTTT. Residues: CASSLAGDSTEAFF.

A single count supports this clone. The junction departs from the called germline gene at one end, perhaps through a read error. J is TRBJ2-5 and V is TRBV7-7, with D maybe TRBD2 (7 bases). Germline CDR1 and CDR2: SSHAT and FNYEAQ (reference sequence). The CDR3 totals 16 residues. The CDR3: CASSLGPGAGVETQYF. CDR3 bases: TGTGCTAGCAGCTTAGGACCGGGGGCGGGAGTGGAGACCCAGTACTTC.

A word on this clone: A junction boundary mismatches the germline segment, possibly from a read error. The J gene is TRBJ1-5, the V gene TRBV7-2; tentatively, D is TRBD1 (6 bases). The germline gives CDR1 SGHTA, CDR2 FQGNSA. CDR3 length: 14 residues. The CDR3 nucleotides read TGTGCCAGCAGCTCACAGGGCAGCAATCGGCCCCAGCATTTT. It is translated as CASSSQGSNRPQHF.

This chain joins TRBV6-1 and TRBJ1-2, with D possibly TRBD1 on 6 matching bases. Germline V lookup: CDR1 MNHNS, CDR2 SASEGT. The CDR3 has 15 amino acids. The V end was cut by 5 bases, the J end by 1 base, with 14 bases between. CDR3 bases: TGTGCCAGCAGTTTTCAGGGGCGCGTTAACTATGGCTACACCTTC. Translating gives CASSFQGRVNYGYTF.

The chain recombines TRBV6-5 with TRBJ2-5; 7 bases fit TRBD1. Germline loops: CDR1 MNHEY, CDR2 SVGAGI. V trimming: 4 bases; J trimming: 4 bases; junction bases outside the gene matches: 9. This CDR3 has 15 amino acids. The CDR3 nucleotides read TGTGCCAGCAGTTTCCGACAGGGATGGCGAGAGACCCAGTACTTC. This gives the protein CASSFRQGWRETQYF.

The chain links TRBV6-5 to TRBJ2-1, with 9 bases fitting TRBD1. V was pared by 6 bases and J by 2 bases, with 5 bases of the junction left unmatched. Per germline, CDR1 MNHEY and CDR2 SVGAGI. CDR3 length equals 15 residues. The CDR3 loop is CASRARQGAYNEQFF. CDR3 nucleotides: TGTGCCAGCAGGGCTAGACAGGGGGCCTACAATGAGCAGTTCTTC.

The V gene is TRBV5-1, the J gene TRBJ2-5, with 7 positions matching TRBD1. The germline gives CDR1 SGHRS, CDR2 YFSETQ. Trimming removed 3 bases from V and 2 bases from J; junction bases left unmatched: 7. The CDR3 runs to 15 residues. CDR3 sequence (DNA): TGCGCCAGCAGCTCGGCCGGGACAGCGCAAGAGACCCAGTACTTC. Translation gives CASSSAGTAQETQYF.

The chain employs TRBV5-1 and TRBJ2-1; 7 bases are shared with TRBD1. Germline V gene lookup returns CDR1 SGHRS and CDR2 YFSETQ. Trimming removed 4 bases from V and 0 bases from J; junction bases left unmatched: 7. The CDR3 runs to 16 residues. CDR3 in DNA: TGCGCCAGCAGCGGTAACGCAGGGGGCTCCTACAATGAGCAGTTCTTC. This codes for CASSGNAGGSYNEQFF.

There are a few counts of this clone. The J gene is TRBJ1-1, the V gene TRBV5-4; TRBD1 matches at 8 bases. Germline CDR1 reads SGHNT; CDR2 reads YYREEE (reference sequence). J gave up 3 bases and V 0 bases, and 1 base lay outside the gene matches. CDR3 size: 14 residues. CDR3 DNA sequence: TGTGCCAGCAGCTTGGCAGGGGGCTACACTGAAGCTTTCTTT. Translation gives CASSLAGGYTEAFF.

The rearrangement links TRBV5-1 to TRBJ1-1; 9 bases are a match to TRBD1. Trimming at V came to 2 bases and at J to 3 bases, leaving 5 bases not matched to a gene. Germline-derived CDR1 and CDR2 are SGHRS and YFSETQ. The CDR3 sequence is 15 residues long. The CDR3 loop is CASSFGQGTDTEAFF. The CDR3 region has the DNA TGCGCCAGCAGCTTTGGACAGGGGACCGACACTGAAGCTTTCTTT.

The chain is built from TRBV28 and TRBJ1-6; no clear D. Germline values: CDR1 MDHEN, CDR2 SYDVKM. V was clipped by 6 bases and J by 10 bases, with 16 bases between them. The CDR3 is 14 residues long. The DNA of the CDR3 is TGTGCCAGCAGGCTGTTTAGTGACACGTCACCCCTCCACTTT. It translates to CASRLFSDTSPLHF.

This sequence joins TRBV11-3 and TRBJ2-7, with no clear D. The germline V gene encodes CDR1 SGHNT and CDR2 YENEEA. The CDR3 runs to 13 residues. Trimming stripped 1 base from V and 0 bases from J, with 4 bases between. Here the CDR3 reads CASSLGASYEQYF. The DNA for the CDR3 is TGTGCCAGCAGCTTAGGGGCCTCCTACGAGCAGTACTTC.

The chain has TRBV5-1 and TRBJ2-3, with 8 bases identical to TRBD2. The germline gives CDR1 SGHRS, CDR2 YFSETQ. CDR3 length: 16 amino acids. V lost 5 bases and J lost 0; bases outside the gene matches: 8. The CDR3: CASRIDGGGSTDTQYF. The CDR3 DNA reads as TGCGCCAGCAGAATCGACGGCGGGGGGAGCACAGATACGCAGTATTTT. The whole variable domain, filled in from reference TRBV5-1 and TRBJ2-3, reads KAGVTQTPRYLIKTRGQQVTLSCSPISGHRSVSWYQQTPGQGLQFLFEYFSETQRNKGNFPGRFSGRQFSNSRSEMNVSTLELGDSALYLCASRIDGGGSTDTQYFGPGTRLTVL.

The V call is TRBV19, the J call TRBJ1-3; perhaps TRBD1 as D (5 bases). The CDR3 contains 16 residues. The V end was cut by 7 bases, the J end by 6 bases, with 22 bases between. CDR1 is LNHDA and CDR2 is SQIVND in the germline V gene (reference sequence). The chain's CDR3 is CASISPGPPGENTIYF. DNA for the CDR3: TGTGCCAGTATCTCTCCCGGGCCGCCGGGGGAAAACACCATATATTTT.

The CDR3, as DNA: TGTGCCAGCGCTAGCGGGTACACAGATACGCAGTATTTT. This encodes CASASGYTDTQYF. The rearrangement uses TRBV28 and TRBJ2-3, with 8 bases identical to TRBD2. Germline V gives CDR1 MDHEN, CDR2 SYDVKM. The CDR3 has 13 amino acids. Trimming removed 8 bases from V and 2 bases from J; junction bases left unmatched: 3.

CDR3 region: CASSSQDTEAFF. The CDR3 nucleotides read TGTGCCAGCAGCTCACAGGACACTGAAGCTTTCTTT. J is TRBJ1-1 and V is TRBV11-3; D perhaps matches TRBD1 (5 bases). The V gene's germline CDR1 is SGHNT and CDR2 YENEEA. The CDR3 length is 12 residues. The ends were cut back, 4 bases at V and 3 bases at J, with 6 bases in the middle.

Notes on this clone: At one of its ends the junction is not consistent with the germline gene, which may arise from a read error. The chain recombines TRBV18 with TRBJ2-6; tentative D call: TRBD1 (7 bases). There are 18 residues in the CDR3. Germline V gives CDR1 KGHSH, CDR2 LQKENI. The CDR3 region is CASSSRGQYNSGANGLTF. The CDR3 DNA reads TGTGCCAGCTCATCGCGGGGACAGTACAACTCTGGGGCCAACGGCCTGACTTTC.

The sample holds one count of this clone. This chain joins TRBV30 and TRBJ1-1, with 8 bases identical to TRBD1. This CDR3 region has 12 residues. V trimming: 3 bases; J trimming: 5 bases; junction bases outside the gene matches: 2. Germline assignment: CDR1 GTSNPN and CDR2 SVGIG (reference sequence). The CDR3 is CAWRRTGTEAFF. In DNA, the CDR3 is TGTGCCTGGAGGCGGACAGGGACTGAAGCTTTCTTT.

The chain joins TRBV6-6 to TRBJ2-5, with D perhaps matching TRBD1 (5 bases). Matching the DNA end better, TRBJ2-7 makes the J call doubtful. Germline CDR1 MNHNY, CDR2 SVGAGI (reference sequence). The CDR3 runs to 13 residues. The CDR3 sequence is CASTQVQADEQYF. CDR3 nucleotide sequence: TGTGCCAGCACCCAAGTACAGGCGGACGAGCAGTACTTC.

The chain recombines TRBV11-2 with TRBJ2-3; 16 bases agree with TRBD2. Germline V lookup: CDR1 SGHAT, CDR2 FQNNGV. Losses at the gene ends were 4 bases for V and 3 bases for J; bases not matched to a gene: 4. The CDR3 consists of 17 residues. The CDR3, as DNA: TGTGCCAGCAGCTCGGGACTAGCGGGGGGGCGGACAGATACGCAGTATTTT. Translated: CASSSGLAGGRTDTQYF.

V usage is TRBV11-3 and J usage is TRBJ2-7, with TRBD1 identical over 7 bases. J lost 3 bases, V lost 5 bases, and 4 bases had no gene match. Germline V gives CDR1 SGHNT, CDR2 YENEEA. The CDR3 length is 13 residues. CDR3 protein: CASSQGDHYEQYF. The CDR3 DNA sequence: TGTGCCAGCAGCCAGGGGGACCACTACGAGCAGTACTTC.

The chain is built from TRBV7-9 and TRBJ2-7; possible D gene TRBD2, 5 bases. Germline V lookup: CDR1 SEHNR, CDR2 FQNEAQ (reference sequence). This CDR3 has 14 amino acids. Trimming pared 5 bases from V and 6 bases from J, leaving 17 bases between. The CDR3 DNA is TGTGCCAGCAGCCCGGGGATCACAACCCTCGAGCAGTACTTC. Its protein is CASSPGITTLEQYF.

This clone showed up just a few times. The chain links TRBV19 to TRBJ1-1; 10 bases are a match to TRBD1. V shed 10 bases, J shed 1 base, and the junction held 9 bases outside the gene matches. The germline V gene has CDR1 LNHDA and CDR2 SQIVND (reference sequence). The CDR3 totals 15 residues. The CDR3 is CATRDRGTQNTEAFF. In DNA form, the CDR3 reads TGTGCCACCCGGGACAGGGGAACACAGAACACTGAAGCTTTCTTT. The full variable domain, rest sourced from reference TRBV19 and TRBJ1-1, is DGGITQSPKYLFRKEGQNVTLSCEQNLNHDAMYWYRQDPGQGLRLIYYSQIVNDFQKGDIAEGYSVSREKKESFPLTVTSAQKNPTAFYLCATRDRGTQNTEAFFGQGTRLTVV.

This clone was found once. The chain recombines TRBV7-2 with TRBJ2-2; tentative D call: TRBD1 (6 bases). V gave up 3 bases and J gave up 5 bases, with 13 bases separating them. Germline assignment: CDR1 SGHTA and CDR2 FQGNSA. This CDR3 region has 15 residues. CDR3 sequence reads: CASSFPRGFTGELFF. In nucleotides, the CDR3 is TGTGCCAGCAGCTTCCCCAGGGGTTTTACCGGGGAGCTGTTTTTT.